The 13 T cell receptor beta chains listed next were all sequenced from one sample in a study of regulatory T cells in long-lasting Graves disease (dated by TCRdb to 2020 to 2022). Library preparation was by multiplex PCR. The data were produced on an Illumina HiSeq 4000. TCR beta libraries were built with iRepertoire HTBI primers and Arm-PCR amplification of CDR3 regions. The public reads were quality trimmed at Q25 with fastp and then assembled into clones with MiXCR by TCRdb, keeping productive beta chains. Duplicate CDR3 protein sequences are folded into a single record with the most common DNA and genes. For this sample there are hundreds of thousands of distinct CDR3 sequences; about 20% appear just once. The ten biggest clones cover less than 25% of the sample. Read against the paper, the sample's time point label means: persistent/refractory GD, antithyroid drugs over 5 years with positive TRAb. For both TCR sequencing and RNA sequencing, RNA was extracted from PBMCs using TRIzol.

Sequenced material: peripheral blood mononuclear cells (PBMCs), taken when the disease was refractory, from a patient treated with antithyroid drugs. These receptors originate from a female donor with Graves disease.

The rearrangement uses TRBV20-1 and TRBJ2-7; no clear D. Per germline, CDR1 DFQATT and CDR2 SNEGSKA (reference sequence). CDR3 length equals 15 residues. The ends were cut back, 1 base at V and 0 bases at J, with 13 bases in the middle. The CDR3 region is CSARGRHGYSYEQYF. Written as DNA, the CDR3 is TGCAGTGCTAGAGGCCGACACGGCTACTCCTACGAGCAGTACTTC.

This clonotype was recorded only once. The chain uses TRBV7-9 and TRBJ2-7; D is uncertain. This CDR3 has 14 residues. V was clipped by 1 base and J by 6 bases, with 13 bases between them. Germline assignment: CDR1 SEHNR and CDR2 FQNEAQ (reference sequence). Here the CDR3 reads CASSLEFVVGEQYF. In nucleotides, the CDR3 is TGTGCCAGCAGCTTAGAGTTCGTTGTGGGCGAGCAGTACTTC. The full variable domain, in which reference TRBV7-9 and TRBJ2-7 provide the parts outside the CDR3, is DTGVSQNPRHKITKRGQNVTFRCDPISEHNRLYWYRQTLGQGPEFLTYFQNEAQLEKSRLLSDRFSAERPKGSFSTLEIQRTEQGDSAMYLCASSLEFVVGEQYFGPGTRLTVT.

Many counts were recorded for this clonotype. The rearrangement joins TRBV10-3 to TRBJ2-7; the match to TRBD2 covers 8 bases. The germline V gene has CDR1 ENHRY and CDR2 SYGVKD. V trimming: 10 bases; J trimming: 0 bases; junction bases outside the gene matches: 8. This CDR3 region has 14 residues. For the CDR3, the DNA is TGTGCCAGCCGGGGGGGACCCACCTCCTACGAGCAGTACTTC. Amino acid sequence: CASRGGPTSYEQYF.

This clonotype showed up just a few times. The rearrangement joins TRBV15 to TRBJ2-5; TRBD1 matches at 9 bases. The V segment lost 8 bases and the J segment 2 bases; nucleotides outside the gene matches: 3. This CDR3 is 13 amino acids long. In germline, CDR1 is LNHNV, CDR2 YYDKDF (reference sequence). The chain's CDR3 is CATRTGVQETQYF. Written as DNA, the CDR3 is TGTGCCACCCGGACAGGGGTACAAGAGACCCAGTACTTC.

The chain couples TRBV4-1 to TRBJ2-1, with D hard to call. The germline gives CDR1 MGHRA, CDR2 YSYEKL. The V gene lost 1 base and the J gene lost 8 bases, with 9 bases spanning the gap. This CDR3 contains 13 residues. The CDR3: CASSQVPGYEQFF. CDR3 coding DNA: TGCGCCAGCAGCCAAGTTCCAGGCTATGAGCAGTTCTTC.

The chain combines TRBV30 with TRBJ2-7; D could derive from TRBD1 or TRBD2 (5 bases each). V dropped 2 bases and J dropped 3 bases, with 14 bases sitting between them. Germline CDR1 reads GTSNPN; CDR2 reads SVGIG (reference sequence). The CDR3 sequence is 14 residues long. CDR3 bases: TGTGCCTGGAGTCGAGGGGAGCCCCTCTACGAGCAGTACTTC. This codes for CAWSRGEPLYEQYF.

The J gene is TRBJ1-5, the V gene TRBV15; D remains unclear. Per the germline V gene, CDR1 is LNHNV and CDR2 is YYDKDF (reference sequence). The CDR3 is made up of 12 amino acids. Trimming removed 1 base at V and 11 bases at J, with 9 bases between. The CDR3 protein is CATSRGGSSQHF. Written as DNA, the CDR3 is TGTGCCACCAGCAGAGGTGGTTCGTCCCAGCATTTT.

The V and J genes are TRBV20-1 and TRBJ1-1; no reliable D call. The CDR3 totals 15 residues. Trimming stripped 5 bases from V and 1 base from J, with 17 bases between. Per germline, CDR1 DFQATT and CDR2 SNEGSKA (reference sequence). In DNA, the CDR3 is TGCAGTGCTCCCGATCTCATTGGATCGAACACTGAAGCTTTCTTT. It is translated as CSAPDLIGSNTEAFF.

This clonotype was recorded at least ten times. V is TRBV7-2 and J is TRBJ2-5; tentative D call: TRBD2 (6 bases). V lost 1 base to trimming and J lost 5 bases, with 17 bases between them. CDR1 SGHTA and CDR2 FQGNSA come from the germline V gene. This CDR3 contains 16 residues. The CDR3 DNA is TGTGCCAGCAGCTTAGACCCCGGGAGCCTCCGGGAGACCCAGTACTTC. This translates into CASSLDPGSLRETQYF.

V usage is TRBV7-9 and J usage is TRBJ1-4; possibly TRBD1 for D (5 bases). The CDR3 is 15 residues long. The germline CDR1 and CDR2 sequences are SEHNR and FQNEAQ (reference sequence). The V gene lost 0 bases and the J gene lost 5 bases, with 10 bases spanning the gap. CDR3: CASSLAMGVNEKLFF. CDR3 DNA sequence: TGTGCCAGCAGCTTAGCAATGGGGGTCAATGAAAAACTGTTTTTT.

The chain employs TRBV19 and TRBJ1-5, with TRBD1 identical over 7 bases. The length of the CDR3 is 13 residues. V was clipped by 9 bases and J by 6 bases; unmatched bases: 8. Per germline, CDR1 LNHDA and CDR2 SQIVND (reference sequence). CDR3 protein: CASQTGSAQPQHF. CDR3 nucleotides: TGTGCCAGCCAGACAGGGTCCGCTCAGCCCCAGCATTTT.

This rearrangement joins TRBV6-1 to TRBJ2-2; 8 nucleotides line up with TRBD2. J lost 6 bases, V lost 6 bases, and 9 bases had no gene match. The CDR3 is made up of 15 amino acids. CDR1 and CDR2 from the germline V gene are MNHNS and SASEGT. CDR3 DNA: TGTGCCAGCAGCCGGGGAGCGGGAGAGGCCGGGGAGCTGTTTTTT. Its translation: CASSRGAGEAGELFF.

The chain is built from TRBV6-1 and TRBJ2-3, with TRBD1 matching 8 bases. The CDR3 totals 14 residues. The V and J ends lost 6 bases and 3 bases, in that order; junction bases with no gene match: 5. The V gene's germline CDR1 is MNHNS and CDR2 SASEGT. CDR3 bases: TGTGCCAGCAGGATCGGACAGGGTACAGATACGCAGTATTTT. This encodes CASRIGQGTDTQYF.